The present TCR beta chain was sequenced within a study of T cells in Graves' hyperthyroidism and ophthalmopathy. This CDR3 has 15 residues. Germline V gene sequence: CDR1 SGHVS, CDR2 FQNEAQ. The V gene end was trimmed by 5 bases and the J gene end by 4 bases; junction bases not matched to a gene: 8. Fresh peripheral blood, roughly 10 ml, was the source of the PBMCs. Amplified regions were TCR beta CDR3 sequences from RNA transcripts. HTBI primers were employed in a first-round RT-PCR of the TCR CDR3. TCRdb recomputed calls from the multiplex PCR reads with MiXCR, one row per CDR3 protein. Of about 480,000 distinct CDR3 sequences in the sample, approximately 25% are singletons; the top ten hold about 11%. This clonotype was seen at least ten times.

J is TRBJ1-2 and V is TRBV7-8, with 9 bases aligning to TRBD1. The origin of this receptor is a woman between 25 and 40 years old with Graves' ophthalmopathy. The sequencing sample was made of blood. CDR3 sequence: CASSLRGQGFYGYTF. CDR3 sequence (DNA): TGTGCCAGCAGCCTACGGGGACAGGGTTTCTATGGCTACACCTTC.